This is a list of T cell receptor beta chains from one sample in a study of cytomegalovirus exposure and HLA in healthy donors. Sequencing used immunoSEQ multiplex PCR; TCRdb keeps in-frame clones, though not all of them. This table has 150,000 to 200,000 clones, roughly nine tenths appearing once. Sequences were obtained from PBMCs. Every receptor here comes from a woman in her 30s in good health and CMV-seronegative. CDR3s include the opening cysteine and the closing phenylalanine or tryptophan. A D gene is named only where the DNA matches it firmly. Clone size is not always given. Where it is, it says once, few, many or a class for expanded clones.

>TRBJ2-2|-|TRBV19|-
TGTGCCCTAACAGGGTTGACCACCGGGGAGCTGTTTTTT
CALTGLTTGELFF
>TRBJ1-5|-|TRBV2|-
TGTGCCAGCGGGTCGGGGGGCAGTCAGCCCCAGCATTTT
CASGSGGSQPQHF
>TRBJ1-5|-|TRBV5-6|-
TGTGCCAGCAGCTTGGATAGCGGTCAGCCCCAGCATTTT
CASSLDSGQPQHF
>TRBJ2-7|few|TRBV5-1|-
TGCGCCAGCAGGATGCCGGGACGGGACCCCTACGAGCAGTACTTC
CASRMPGRDPYEQYF
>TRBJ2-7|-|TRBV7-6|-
TGTGCCAGCAGCTTAGGTGGGTCCGACGAGCAGTACTTC
CASSLGGSDEQYF
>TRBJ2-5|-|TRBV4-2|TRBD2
TGTGCCAGCAGCCAAGGGCTAGCGGGAGAAGAGACCCAGTACTTC
CASSQGLAGEETQYF
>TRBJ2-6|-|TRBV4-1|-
TGCGCCAGCAGCCAAGTAAGATCTGGGGCCAACGTCCTGACTTTC
CASSQVRSGANVLTF
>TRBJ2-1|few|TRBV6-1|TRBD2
TGTGCCAGCAGTGAGCGGGAGGCCAACAATGAGCAGTTCTTC
CASSEREANNEQFF
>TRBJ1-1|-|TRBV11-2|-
TGTGCCAGCAGCGTAGACGTTAACACTGAAGCTTTCTTT
CASSVDVNTEAFF
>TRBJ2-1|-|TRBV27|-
TGTGCCAGCAGTTTTTTTCCCGCCCGGGTTCCTGAGCAGTTCTTC
CASSFFPARVPEQFF
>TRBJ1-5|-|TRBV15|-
TGTGCCACCAGCAGAGAGGGCGGGGATAGCAATCAGCCCCAGCATTTT
CATSREGGDSNQPQHF
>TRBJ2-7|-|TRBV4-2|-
TGTGCCAGCAGCCACACCGTAGGTGGGGCCTACGAGCAGTACTTC
CASSHTVGGAYEQYF
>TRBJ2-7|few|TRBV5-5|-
TGTGCCAGCAGCTCGCCAGGAAAGCAGTACTTC
CASSSPGKQYF
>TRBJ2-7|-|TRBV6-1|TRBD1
TGTGCCAGCAGCCTAGACAGGGTAATAAACGAGCAGTACTTC
CASSLDRVINEQYF
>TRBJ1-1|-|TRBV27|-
TGTGCCAGCATGGGGGATCGGACTGAAGCTTTCTTT
CASMGDRTEAFF
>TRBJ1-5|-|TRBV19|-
TGTGCCAGTAGGTCGGGGGGGCTTTACAATCAGCCCCAGCATTTT
CASRSGGLYNQPQHF
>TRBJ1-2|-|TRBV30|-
TGTGCCTGTCGGCCGGGCTACACCTTC
CACRPGYTF
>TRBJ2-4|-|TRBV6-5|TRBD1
TGTGCCAGCAGTCCCCGACAGGGGTCAGGAAACATTCAGTACTTC
CASSPRQGSGNIQYF
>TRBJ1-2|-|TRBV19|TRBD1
TGTGCCAGTACCCCCGGACAGGGCTATGGCTACACCTTC
CASTPGQGYGYTF
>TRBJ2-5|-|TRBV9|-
TGTGCCAGCAGCCTCTCGGGTATCCAAGAGACCCAGTACTTC
CASSLSGIQETQYF
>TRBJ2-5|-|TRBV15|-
TGTGCCACCAGCAGAGGGCCCCAAGAGACCCAGTACTTC
CATSRGPQETQYF
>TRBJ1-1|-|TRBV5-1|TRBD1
TGCGCCAGCAGCAAAACCGACAGGGTCACTGAAGCTTTCTTT
CASSKTDRVTEAFF
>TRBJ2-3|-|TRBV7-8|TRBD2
TGTGCCAGCAGCTTAGTTCCCGGGGGGGCGGATACGCAGTATTTT
CASSLVPGGADTQYF
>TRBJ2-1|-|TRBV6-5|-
TGTGCCAGCAGTTACTCCCCAACAATAAGTGAGCAGTTCTTC
CASSYSPTISEQFF